Sequencing of this T cell receptor beta chain was carried out in a study of blood T cell repertoires in COVID-19 (dated by TCRdb to 2019 to 2021). At the level of the whole study: Collaborator samples came from the United States, Italy and Spain and covered acute and convalescent phases of COVID-19. The dataset comprised deeply sampled blood TCRbeta repertoires from subjects exposed to, actively infected with, or recovered from COVID-19. The repertoires were made available in a free public database intended to serve as a resource for research on the immune response to SARS-CoV-2. Where available, HLA class I and class II types were taken from metadata supplied by the sample provider and were not determined by assay-based typing. The samples were drawn from two sources: the first 160 participants of the ongoing ImmuneRACE study, and 950 to 1,500 subjects contributed by 6 global collaborators. The material from the prospective study consisted of cDNA or gDNA derived from T cells, B-cell-depleted T cells, or PBMCs. The sample metadata nearly always contained a de-identified subject ID, COVID-19 status, age in years and sex.

The immunoSEQ Assay, a bias-controlled multiplex PCR, was used to amplify TCRbeta CDR3 regions from genomic DNA. The original pipeline was this. Nucleated cell counts per sample were estimated from amplification of reference gene primers within the assay. To quantify the absolute abundance of each unique TCRbeta CDR3 rearrangement, sequence reads were collapsed and filtered. For each sample, productive Simpson clonality was calculated as the square root of Simpson's diversity index across productive rearrangements. The table comes from immuneACCESS by way of TCRdb, which keeps in-frame sequences with V and J called. Part of the clones is missing from these tables; in studies checked, under half for an unresolved V gene and the rest for unknown reasons. V and J calls and clone size are those listed in that table; D and trimming were worked out from the DNA. Recorded for this sample are 300,000 to 450,000 clones; around nine tenths of them occurred a single time. Around 0.92% of the sample is taken by the ten largest.

Enrolling through a virtual design, the prospective study's participants ranged in age from roughly 18 to 89 years and lived across some 23 United States geographic areas. In the prospective study, cohorts were assigned on the basis of participant-reported clinical history obtained from a screening survey and a study questionnaire. Exposed participants had been in contact with someone with a PCR-confirmed or clinician-diagnosed COVID-19 case within 2 weeks of study entry. In the prospective study, mobile phlebotomists collected whole blood, serum and a nasopharyngeal or oropharyngeal swab from each participant. Prospective study participants could optionally give additional blood draws and questionnaires over a roughly 2-month period. Before DNA extraction, blood samples from the prospective study were shipped at room temperature or frozen. What the research found in general, with its limitations: The quantity of clinical and demographic metadata differed by source and by participant and was supplied without curation.

A note on this clone: The antigen this receptor binds is unknown. Base qualities are not provided; no much larger clone lies one nucleotide away.

Source material: PBMCs or T cells enriched from blood (not recorded which). This receptor was obtained from a woman in her thirties who had been exposed to COVID-19.

The DNA sequence is as follows: TGTGCCAGCAGGGACAGGGTTTCTTCACCCCTCCACTTT. Translated, it reads CASRDRVSSPLHF. Recombination linked TRBV6-5 to TRBJ1-6; 8 bases in the junction line up with TRBD1. Trimming leaves V shorter by 6 bases and J shorter by 9 bases, with the junction holding 4 bases beyond the gene matches. The CDR3 holds 13 amino acids from the cysteine to the phenylalanine. Only CDR3 DNA is held: 39 bases, read in frame from base 1. Per the germline V gene, MNHEY is the CDR1 and SVGAGI is the CDR2.